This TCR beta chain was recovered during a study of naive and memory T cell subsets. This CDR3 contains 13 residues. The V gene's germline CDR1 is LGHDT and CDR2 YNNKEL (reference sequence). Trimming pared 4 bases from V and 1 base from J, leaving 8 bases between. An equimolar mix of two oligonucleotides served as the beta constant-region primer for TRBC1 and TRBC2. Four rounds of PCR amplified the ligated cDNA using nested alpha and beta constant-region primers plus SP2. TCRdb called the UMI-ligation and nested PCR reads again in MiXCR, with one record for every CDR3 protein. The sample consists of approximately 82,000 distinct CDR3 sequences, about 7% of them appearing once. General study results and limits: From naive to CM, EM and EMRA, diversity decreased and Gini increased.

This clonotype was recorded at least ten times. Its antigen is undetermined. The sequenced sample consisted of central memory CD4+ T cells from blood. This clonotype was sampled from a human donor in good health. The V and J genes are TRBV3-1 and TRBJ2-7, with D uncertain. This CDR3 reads CASSPRLSYEQYF. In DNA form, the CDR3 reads TGTGCCAGCAGCCCCAGGCTATCCTACGAGCAGTACTTC.